This TCR beta chain is from a study of T cells after yellow fever vaccination. Overall study context: The SMART-Seq v4 Ultra Low Input method served to prepare the low-cell-number fractions. Whole-study results and caveats: Faster peaking, at day 5 versus 15, marked a secondary response that was weaker. The appearance of a small share of clonotypes in both CD4 and CD8 compartments was observed.

Trimming shortened V by 4 bases and J by 7 bases, and 16 bases separated the two germline ends. There are 15 residues in the CDR3. Germline CDR1 reads SGHTA; CDR2 reads FQGNSA. Template switching by 5'RACE produced TCR cDNA, adding a universal primer site and UMIs. MiXCR, applied by TCRdb to the 5' RACE reads, yields one record per CDR3 protein. The profile covers 120,000 or so distinct CDR3 sequences, with 12% to 15% appearing a single time and 40% to 45% taken by the ten largest. Comments on this clonotype: Its specificity is unknown.

This chain connects TRBV7-2 to TRBJ2-2; possibly TRBD1 for D (5 bases). The sequencing used CD8+ T cells sorted from PBMCs, collected 5 days after the yellow fever booster vaccination. The clonotype comes from a man between 18 and 35 years old who received the YFV17D yellow fever vaccine. CDR3 nucleotide sequence: TGTGCCAGCAGCTCCGTGGTAGGGGTTCGCGGGGAGCTGTTTTTT. Translation gives CASSSVVGVRGELFF.